Described below is a single T cell receptor (beta chain) sequence and its context. The germline CDR1 and CDR2 sequences are MGHRA and YSYEKL. J lost 0 bases, V lost 1 base, and 5 bases had no gene match. There are 17 residues in the CDR3. Sequenced by immunoSEQ multiplex PCR; TCRdb stores in-frame clones only, minus some. The sample records some 690,000 clones, less than 95% being singletons. Those who donated were healthy HIV-negative adults, with no recent acute infections or vaccinations reported. These data belong to a study of shared clonotypes between healthy human individuals. The chain employs TRBV4-1 and TRBJ1-3; TRBD1 matches at 8 bases. Material for sequencing was memory CD8+ T cells from PBMCs. The sample's subset: CD45RO+ cells pooled with CCR7-negative TemRA cells. This sequence was found in a young man in good health. Some clones in this sample may be carry-over from other donors' samples. The CDR3 region has the DNA TGCGCCAGCAGCCAAGTGCAGGGGGCCGGCTCTGGAAACACCATATATTTT. It translates to CASSQVQGAGSGNTIYF.